These 17 T cell receptor beta chains originate from one sample sequenced in a study of shared clonotypes between healthy human individuals. Some clones are missing from TCRdb's copy, which holds only in-frame ones; the method was immunoSEQ multiplex PCR. The sample consists of a few million clones, more than 90% of them appearing once. The sample was naive CD4+ T cells sorted from blood. Subset of the sample: CD45RA+ positively selected. These receptors were obtained from a young man in good health.

The chain joins TRBV5-4 to TRBJ2-4; the D gene is possibly TRBD1 (5 bases). V was clipped by 1 base and J by 8 bases, with 13 bases between them. Germline CDR1 reads SGHNT; CDR2 reads YYREEE (reference sequence). The CDR3 has 14 amino acids. CDR3 coding DNA: TGTGCCAGCAGCTTGAGGTCAGAAGGGGACATTCAGTACTTC. The encoded protein is CASSLRSEGDIQYF.

The chain has TRBV5-6 and TRBJ2-4; 7 bases are shared with TRBD1. CDR1 is SGHDT and CDR2 is YYEEEE in the germline V gene. CDR3 size: 14 residues. V lost 0 bases, J lost 3 bases, and 0 bases stayed unmatched. DNA for the CDR3: TGTGCCAGCAGCTTGGGGGACAGCAAAAACATTCAGTACTTC. This translates into CASSLGDSKNIQYF. Using reference TRBV5-6 and TRBJ2-4 for the parts outside the CDR3, the full variable domain is DAGVTQSPTHLIKTRGQQVTLRCSPKSGHDTVSWYQQALGQGPQFIFQYYEEEERQRGNFPDRFSGHQFPNYSSELNVNALLLGDSALYLCASSLGDSKNIQYFGAGTRLSVL.

V is TRBV30 and J is TRBJ2-7; perhaps TRBD2 as D (5 bases). The CDR3 loop spans 12 amino acids. The V and J ends lost 3 bases and 7 bases respectively, with 13 bases between them. CDR1 is GTSNPN and CDR2 is SVGIG in the germline V gene (reference sequence). The CDR3 here is CAWSLRREEQYF. CDR3 nucleotides: TGTGCCTGGAGCCTGAGAAGGGAGGAGCAGTACTTC.

The chain uses TRBV19 and TRBJ2-1; 9 positions match TRBD1. CDR1 is LNHDA, CDR2 SQIVND, per germline (reference sequence). This CDR3 is 14 amino acids long. Trimming took 5 bases from V and 8 from J; bases not matched to a gene: 7. CDR3 loop: CASSGHRDRDEQFF. For the CDR3, the DNA is TGTGCCAGTAGTGGTCACCGGGACAGGGATGAGCAGTTCTTC.

The chain uses TRBV28 and TRBJ1-5, with D possibly being TRBD1 (5 bases). Germline V CDR1 and CDR2: MDHEN, SYDVKM. The CDR3 consists of 15 residues. Trimming took 5 bases from V and 3 from J, leaving 14 bases between them. CDR3 DNA: TGTGCCAGCAGTCATAGTCAGGGCTCCAATCAGCCCCAGCATTTT. It codes for CASSHSQGSNQPQHF.

The rearrangement joins TRBV30 to TRBJ1-1, with D tentatively TRBD1 (5 bases). The germline V gene encodes CDR1 GTSNPN and CDR2 SVGIG (reference sequence). The CDR3 sequence is 14 residues long. Trimming took 1 base from V and 3 from J, leaving 12 bases between them. The CDR3 DNA is TGTGCCTGGAGTGGGGGGTTCGGGGACACTGAAGCTTTCTTT. Translation: CAWSGGFGDTEAFF.

This chain uses TRBV28 with TRBJ2-7; 16 nucleotides line up with TRBD2. Looked up from germline, CDR1 is MDHEN and CDR2 is SYDVKM. This CDR3 contains 15 residues. V gave up 7 bases and J gave up 7 bases; unmatched junction bases: 7. The DNA of the CDR3 is TGTGCCAGCAAGGGACTAGCGGGAGGGCCTCGGGAGCAGTACTTC. Translation: CASKGLAGGPREQYF.

The chain joins TRBV29-1 to TRBJ2-5; 10 positions agree with TRBD2. CDR1 is SQVTM, CDR2 ANQGSEA, per germline. Unmatched junction bases numbered 7, after V lost 7 bases and J lost 5 bases. The CDR3 covers 13 residues. CDR3 protein: CSADSGRSETQYF. As DNA, the CDR3 is TGCAGCGCCGATAGCGGGAGGAGCGAGACCCAGTACTTC.

This clone has only a few counts. The rearrangement links TRBV27 to TRBJ2-2; D is ambiguous. V lost 6 bases and J lost 1, with 12 bases in between. The germline V gene has CDR1 MNHEY and CDR2 SMNVEV (reference sequence). The CDR3 contains 15 residues. The CDR3, as DNA: TGTGCCAGCAGAGAACTCGGGTGGAACACCGGGGAGCTGTTTTTT. Its protein product is CASRELGWNTGELFF.

The chain has TRBV6-1 and TRBJ1-2; D gene unclear. With 3 bases removed from V and 10 bases from J, the gap between germline ends came to 12 bases. The CDR3 has 12 amino acids. Germline-derived CDR1 and CDR2 are MNHNS and SASEGT. The CDR3 spells CASSDGIQTYTF. CDR3 coding DNA: TGTGCCAGCAGTGACGGGATCCAGACCTACACCTTC.

The chain links TRBV7-6 to TRBJ2-1; unclear D gene. CDR1 and CDR2 (germline): SGHVS, FNYEAQ. The CDR3 sequence is 15 residues long. Trimming removed 1 base at V and 7 bases at J, with 14 bases between. The CDR3 reads CASSLEVGAENEQFF. The DNA of the CDR3 is TGTGCCAGCAGCTTAGAAGTCGGAGCTGAAAATGAGCAGTTCTTC.

This clone was observed once. The V gene is TRBV7-9, the J gene TRBJ2-7; a weak D match, TRBD2 (6 bases). Germline values: CDR1 SEHNR, CDR2 FQNEAQ (reference sequence). CDR3 length equals 15 residues. The V gene lost 3 bases and the J gene lost 1 base, with 13 bases spanning the gap. The CDR3 DNA follows: TGTGCCAGCAGCTTGGAGGGGATAGGGTCCTACGAGCAGTACTTC. Translated: CASSLEGIGSYEQYF. The full variable domain, its missing parts supplied by reference TRBV7-9 and TRBJ2-7, is DTGVSQNPRHKITKRGQNVTFRCDPISEHNRLYWYRQTLGQGPEFLTYFQNEAQLEKSRLLSDRFSAERPKGSFSTLEIQRTEQGDSAMYLCASSLEGIGSYEQYFGPGTRLTVT.

The gene calls are TRBV6-1 and TRBJ1-3; TRBD1 is a possible D gene (6 bases). This CDR3 spans 13 amino acids. Germline values: CDR1 MNHNS, CDR2 SASEGT. V was cut by 6 bases and J by 0 bases, with 6 bases left in between. CDR3 residues: CASRDSSGNTIYF. CDR3 coding DNA: TGTGCCAGCAGGGACAGCTCTGGAAACACCATATATTTT.

The J gene is TRBJ2-2, the V gene TRBV9; a possible D gene is TRBD2 (7 bases). The ends were cut back, 3 bases at V and 4 bases at J, with 16 bases in the middle. CDR1 and CDR2 from the germline V gene are SGDLS and YYNGEE. The CDR3 is 16 amino acids. DNA for the CDR3: TGTGCCAGCAGCGCCAGGTCGGGGGGCGGCACCGGGGAGCTGTTTTTT. Translating it yields CASSARSGGGTGELFF.

This rearrangement joins TRBV19 to TRBJ1-5, with D unresolved. This CDR3 contains 14 residues. From germline, CDR1 is LNHDA and CDR2 SQIVND (reference sequence). The V end was cut by 2 bases, the J end by 4 bases, with 9 bases between. For the CDR3, the DNA is TGTGCCAGTAGTATAACCAGGTCAAATCAGCCCCAGCATTTT. As protein: CASSITRSNQPQHF.

The chain employs TRBV30 and TRBJ1-3; D remains ambiguous. Trimming left V 0 bases short and J 0 bases short, with 9 bases between. The CDR3 is 15 residues long. The germline V gene encodes CDR1 GTSNPN and CDR2 SVGIG (reference sequence). Here the CDR3 reads CAWSVGQLSGNTIYF. CDR3 in DNA: TGTGCCTGGAGTGTAGGGCAGCTCTCTGGAAACACCATATATTTT.

This clone was counted a single time. The chain is built from TRBV19 and TRBJ2-7; D is perhaps TRBD1 or TRBD2 (5 bases each). The V end was cut by 2 bases, the J end by 3 bases, with 11 bases between. CDR3 length equals 14 residues. Germline CDR1 LNHDA, CDR2 SQIVND (reference sequence). The CDR3 reads CASSIKGTGYEQYF. DNA of the CDR3: TGTGCCAGTAGTATAAAGGGGACGGGCTACGAGCAGTACTTC.